This T cell receptor (beta chain) originates from a study of T cells in Graves' hyperthyroidism and ophthalmopathy. Study as a whole: Peripheral blood draws took place at initial diagnosis, ahead of any treatment.

Concerning this clonotype: Its target is not known.

Uncontrolled infection, other autoimmune disease, pregnancy or lactation disqualified patients from enrolment. The study based diagnoses on clinical symptoms, serum thyroxine and TRAb, thyroid ultrasound and orbital computed tomography. Study-wide findings and caveats: Blood also carried most thyroid clonotypes expanded above 0.001.

Amplified regions were TCR beta CDR3 sequences from RNA transcripts. A first-round RT-PCR of the TCR CDR3 used the HTBI primer set. TCRdb reanalysed the multiplex PCR reads using MiXCR and keeps one entry per CDR3 protein. The profile shows around 350,000 distinct CDR3 sequences, more than 15% of them singletons. The CDR3 is made up of 12 amino acids. The germline gives CDR1 MDHEN, CDR2 SYDVKM. V was trimmed by 2 bases and J by 7 bases, leaving 9 bases between them. The source of this sequence is a woman aged 18-29 years with Graves' hyperthyroidism that later progressed to Graves' ophthalmopathy. This rearrangement joins TRBV28 to TRBJ2-7; either TRBD1 or TRBD2 may supply D (5 bases each). Sequencing input: blood. This CDR3 is CASSLGGEEQYF. DNA for the CDR3: TGTGCCAGCAGTTTAGGGGGAGAAGAGCAGTACTTC.